This T cell receptor beta chain was identified during a study of control samples from healthy donors and cancer patients. The CDR3 consists of 15 residues. Trimming shortened V by 5 bases and J by 0 bases, and 11 bases separated the two germline ends. The V gene's germline CDR1 is SNHLY and CDR2 FYNNEI. Generated by immunoSEQ multiplex PCR, the TCRdb table keeps only in-frame clones and is missing some. This table has some 80,000 clones, 70% to 90% appearing once. This clone was seen only a few times. The receptor's source is a woman aged 55-70 years with head and neck cancer. Sequencing was done on a sample of PBMCs. V and J are TRBV2 and TRBJ1-3, with TRBD1 as a possible D gene (5 bases). CDR3 bases: TGTGCCAGCAGTAGACAGTTACTCTCTGGAAACACCATATATTTT. Its protein product is CASSRQLLSGNTIYF.